The T cell receptor beta chain described here comes from a study of T cell clonotyping in hematopoietic cell transplantation. Germline values: CDR1 MNHNS, CDR2 SASEGT. The germline V and J ends were trimmed by 3 bases and 6 bases, with 20 bases remaining between them. The CDR3 runs to 16 residues. Worth noting for this clone: Its target is unknown.

The repertoire was sequenced with immunoSEQ multiplex PCR; TCRdb's copy has only in-frame clones and lacks some. The sample carries approximately 42,000 clones, 95% recorded once. Study results and limitations: Recipient TCR diversity dropped after transplant; expanded clonotypes rose from day 30 to 180. Without cell sorting, CD4 versus CD8 contributions remain unresolved.

The chain uses TRBV6-1 and TRBJ2-5, with a weak D call TRBD2 (6 bases). The source of this sequence is a man aged 25 to 40 in good health. Some clones in this sample may be carry-over from other donors' samples. The sample taken for sequencing was peripheral blood mononuclear cells. CDR3 loop: CASSDSGLAVGKTQYF. The CDR3 DNA reads TGTGCCAGCAGTGATAGCGGTCTAGCAGTTGGGAAGACCCAGTACTTC.